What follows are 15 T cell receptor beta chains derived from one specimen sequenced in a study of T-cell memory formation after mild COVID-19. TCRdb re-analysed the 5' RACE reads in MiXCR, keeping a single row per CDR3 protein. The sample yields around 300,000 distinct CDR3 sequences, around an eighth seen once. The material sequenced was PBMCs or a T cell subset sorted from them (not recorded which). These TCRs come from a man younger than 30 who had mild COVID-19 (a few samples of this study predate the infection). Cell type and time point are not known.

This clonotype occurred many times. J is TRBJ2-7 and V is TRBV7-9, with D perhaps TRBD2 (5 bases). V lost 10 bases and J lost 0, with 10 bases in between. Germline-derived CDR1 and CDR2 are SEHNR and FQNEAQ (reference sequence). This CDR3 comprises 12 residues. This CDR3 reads CAISTNSYEQYV. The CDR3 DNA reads TGTGCCATCTCGACTAACTCCTACGAGCAGTACGTC.

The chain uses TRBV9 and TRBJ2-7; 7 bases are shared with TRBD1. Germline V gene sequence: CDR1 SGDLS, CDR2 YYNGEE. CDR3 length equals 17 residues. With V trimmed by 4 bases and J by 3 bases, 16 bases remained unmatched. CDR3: CASSPRRGEQGYYEQYF. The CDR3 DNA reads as TGTGCCAGCAGCCCCCGTAGAGGGGAACAGGGGTACTACGAGCAGTACTTC.

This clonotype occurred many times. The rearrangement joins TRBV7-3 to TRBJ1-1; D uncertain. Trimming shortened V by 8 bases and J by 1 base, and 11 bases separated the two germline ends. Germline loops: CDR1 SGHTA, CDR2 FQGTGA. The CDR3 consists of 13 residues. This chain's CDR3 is CASGGGGNTEAFF. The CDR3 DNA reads TGTGCCAGCGGAGGAGGCGGGAACACTGAAGCTTTCTTT.

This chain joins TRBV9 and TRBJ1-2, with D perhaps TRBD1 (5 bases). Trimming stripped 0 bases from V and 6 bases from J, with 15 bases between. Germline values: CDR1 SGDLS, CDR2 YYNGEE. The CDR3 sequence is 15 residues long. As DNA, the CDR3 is TGTGCCAGCAGCGTAGGAGGTTTGGGGCAGAATGGCTACACCTTC. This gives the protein CASSVGGLGQNGYTF.

CDR3 region: CASSLVVPGHPYEQYV. The CDR3, as DNA: TGTGCCAGCAGCTTAGTTGTCCCGGGACACCCCTACGAGCAGTACGTC. The J gene is TRBJ2-7, the V gene TRBV7-8, with D tentatively TRBD1 (6 bases). Germline V CDR1 and CDR2: SGHVS, FQNEAQ. The CDR3 has 16 amino acids. Trimming stripped 1 base from V and 2 bases from J, with 15 bases between.

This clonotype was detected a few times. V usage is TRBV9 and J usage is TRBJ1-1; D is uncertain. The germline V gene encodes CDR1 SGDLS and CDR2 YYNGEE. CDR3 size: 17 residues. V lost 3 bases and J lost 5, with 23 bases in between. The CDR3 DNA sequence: TGTGCCAGCAGCGCGCACCCCGATCCAGAGGCGTGGACTGAAGCTTTCTTT. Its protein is CASSAHPDPEAWTEAFF. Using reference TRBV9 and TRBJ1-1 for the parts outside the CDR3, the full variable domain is DSGVTQTPKHLITATGQRVTLRCSPRSGDLSVYWYQQSLDQGLQFLIQYYNGEERAKGNILERFSAQQFPDLHSELNLSSLELGDSALYFCASSAHPDPEAWTEAFFGQGTRLTVV.

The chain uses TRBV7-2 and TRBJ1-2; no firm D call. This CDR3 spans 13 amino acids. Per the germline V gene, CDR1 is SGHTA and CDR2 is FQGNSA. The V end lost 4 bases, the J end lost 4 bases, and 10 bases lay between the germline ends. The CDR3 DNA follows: TGTGCCAGCAGCTCCGGTAGGACCTATGGCTACACCTTC. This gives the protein CASSSGRTYGYTF. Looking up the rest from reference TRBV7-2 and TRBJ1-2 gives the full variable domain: GAGVSQSPSNKVTEKGKDVELRCDPISGHTALYWYRQSLGQGLEFLIYFQGNSAPDKSGLPSDRFSAERTGGSVSTLTIQRTQQEDSAVYLCASSSGRTYGYTFGSGTRLTVV.

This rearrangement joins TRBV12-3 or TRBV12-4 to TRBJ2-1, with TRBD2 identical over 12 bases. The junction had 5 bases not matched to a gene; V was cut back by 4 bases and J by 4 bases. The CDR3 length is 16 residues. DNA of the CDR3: TGTGCCAGCAGTTCCGGACTAGCGGGGCTATACAATGAGCAGTTCTTC. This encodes CASSSGLAGLYNEQFF.

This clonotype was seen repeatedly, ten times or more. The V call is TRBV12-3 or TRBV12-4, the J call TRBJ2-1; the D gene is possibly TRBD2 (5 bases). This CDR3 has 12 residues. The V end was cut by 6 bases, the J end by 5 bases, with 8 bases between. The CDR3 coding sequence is TGTGCCAGCAGGCGGGTTGACAATGAGCAGTTCTTC. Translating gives CASRRVDNEQFF.

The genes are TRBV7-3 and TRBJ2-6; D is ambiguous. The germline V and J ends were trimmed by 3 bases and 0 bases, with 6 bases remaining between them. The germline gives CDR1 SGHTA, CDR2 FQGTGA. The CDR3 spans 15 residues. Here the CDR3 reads CASSFRNSGANVLTF. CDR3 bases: TGTGCCAGCAGCTTCCGAAACTCTGGGGCCAACGTCCTGACTTTC.

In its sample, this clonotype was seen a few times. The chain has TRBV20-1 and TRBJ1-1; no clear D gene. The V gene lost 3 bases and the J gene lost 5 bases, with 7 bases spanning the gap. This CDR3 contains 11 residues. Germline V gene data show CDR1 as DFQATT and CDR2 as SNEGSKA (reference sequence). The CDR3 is CSASYATEAFF. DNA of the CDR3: TGCAGTGCTAGCTACGCGACTGAAGCTTTCTTT.

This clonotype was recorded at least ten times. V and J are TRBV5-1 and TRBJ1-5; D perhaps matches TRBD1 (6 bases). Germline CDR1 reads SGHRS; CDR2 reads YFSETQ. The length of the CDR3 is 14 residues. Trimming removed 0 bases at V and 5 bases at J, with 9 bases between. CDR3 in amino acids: CASSLASGDQPQHF. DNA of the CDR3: TGCGCCAGCAGCTTGGCGTCAGGGGATCAGCCCCAGCATTTT.

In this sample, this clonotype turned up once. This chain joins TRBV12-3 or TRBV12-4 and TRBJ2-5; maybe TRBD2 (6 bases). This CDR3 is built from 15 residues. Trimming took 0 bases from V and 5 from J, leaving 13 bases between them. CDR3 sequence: CASSLAHVGGETQYF. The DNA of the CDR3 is TGTGCCAGCAGTTTAGCGCATGTAGGAGGGGAGACCCAGTACTTC.

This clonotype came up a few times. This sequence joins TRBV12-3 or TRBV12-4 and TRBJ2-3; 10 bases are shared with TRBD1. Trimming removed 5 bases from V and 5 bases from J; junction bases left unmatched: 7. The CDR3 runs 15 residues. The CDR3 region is CASSPGQGKEDTQYF. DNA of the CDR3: TGTGCCAGCAGTCCGGGACAGGGGAAGGAAGATACGCAGTATTTT.

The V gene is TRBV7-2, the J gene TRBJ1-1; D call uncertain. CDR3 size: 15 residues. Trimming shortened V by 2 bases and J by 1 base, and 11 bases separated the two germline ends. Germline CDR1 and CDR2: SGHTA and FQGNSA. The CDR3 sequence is CASSLLLHANTEAFF. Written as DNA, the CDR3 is TGTGCCAGCAGCTTACTTCTACATGCGAACACTGAAGCTTTCTTT.